The present entry profiles one T cell receptor (beta chain) with its context. The source of the sample is a study of Ad26.COV2.S vaccination and SARS-CoV-2 variants. Across the whole study: Doses of Ad26.COV2.S were injected into muscle once or twice, 56 days apart.

V was pared by 4 bases and J by 4 bases, with 19 bases between. The CDR3 has 16 residues. The germline CDR1 and CDR2 sequences are MNHEY and SMNVEV (reference sequence). As to treatment: 15 to 20 received Ad26.COV2.S at low or high dose, single or two shots; roughly five received placebo; per-sample allocation not given. At day 63 after the first vaccine or placebo injection, samples were drawn. Vaccination used an Ad26 vector expressing Wuhan-strain SARS-CoV-2 spike. Assay: immunoSEQ multiplex PCR; the TCRdb copy retains only in-frame clones and omits some. The sample records around 320,000 clones, just over 85% being singletons.

The starting material was peripheral blood, obtained in a trial of Ad26.COV2.S vaccine versus placebo. The chain employs TRBV27 and TRBJ2-5, with a tentative D call TRBD2 (7 bases). The origin of this receptor is a person between 18 and 60 years old who received the Ad26.COV2.S COVID-19 vaccine or a placebo. CDR3 region: CASSSGIGGHGETQYF. CDR3 sequence (DNA): TGTGCCAGCAGTTCCGGGATCGGGGGGCACGGAGAGACCCAGTACTTC.